Shown below are 28 T cell receptor beta chains from a single sample sequenced in a study of siplizumab effects on memory and regulatory T cells. Data came from immunoSEQ multiplex PCR; TCRdb stores just in-frame clones and leaves some out. The data contain roughly 56,000 clones, approximately 95% of them seen just once; the ten biggest clones take up roughly two fifths. The material sequenced was CD8+ T cells sorted from blood. These receptors all come from a human donor in good health.

About this clone itself: Other DNA sequences in this specimen translate into the identical CDR3. The rearrangement joins TRBV6-5 to TRBJ2-7; D not certain. Trimming left V 0 bases short and J 3 bases short, with 6 bases between. The CDR3 sequence is 13 residues long. Germline CDR1 MNHEY, CDR2 SVGAGI. The CDR3 region is CASSYSRGYEQYF. DNA of the CDR3: TGTGCCAGCAGTTACTCGAGAGGCTACGAGCAGTACTTC.

The chain couples TRBV4-1 to TRBJ2-5; D is possibly TRBD1 or TRBD2 (5 bases each). V lost 1 base and J 7 bases, leaving 25 bases between the germline ends. This CDR3 is built from 18 residues. Germline V lookup: CDR1 MGHRA, CDR2 YSYEKL. This chain's CDR3 is CASSQVSTGTYPSMTQYF. The CDR3, as DNA: TGCGCCAGCAGCCAAGTATCGACCGGGACGTACCCAAGTATGACCCAGTACTTC.

The chain is built from TRBV6-6 and TRBJ1-2; TRBD1 aligns across 7 bases. This CDR3 spans 14 amino acids. CDR1 and CDR2 (germline): MNHNY, SVGAGI (reference sequence). Trimming at V came to 0 bases and at J to 8 bases, leaving 6 bases not matched to a gene. In DNA, the CDR3 is TGTGCCAGCAGTTACTCGTCAGGGGGAGGCGGCTACACCTTC. This encodes CASSYSSGGGGYTF.

The chain employs TRBV28 and TRBJ1-1, with 7 positions matching TRBD1. Germline V gene data show CDR1 as MDHEN and CDR2 as SYDVKM. The J segment lost 0 bases and the V segment lost 5 bases, leaving 12 bases of the junction unmatched. This CDR3 region has 17 residues. CDR3 sequence (DNA): TGTGCCAGCAGTCCCCTCACAGGGGTTATCATGAACACTGAAGCTTTCTTT. It is translated as CASSPLTGVIMNTEAFF.

The V gene is TRBV27, the J gene TRBJ2-7, with TRBD1 matching 8 bases. The J segment lost 2 bases and the V segment lost 5 bases, leaving 5 bases of the junction unmatched. In germline, CDR1 is MNHEY, CDR2 SMNVEV (reference sequence). This CDR3 contains 14 residues. This CDR3 reads CASSAGQATYEQYF. The CDR3 DNA sequence: TGTGCCAGCAGTGCGGGACAGGCGACCTACGAGCAGTACTTC.

This sequence joins TRBV27 and TRBJ2-1, with unresolved D. The CDR3 sequence is 14 residues long. Per germline, CDR1 MNHEY and CDR2 SMNVEV (reference sequence). V gave up 2 bases and J gave up 7 bases, with 12 bases separating them. CDR3 nucleotides: TGTGCCAGCAGTTTAAATCGCGGTGGGAATGAGCAGTTCTTC. Residues: CASSLNRGGNEQFF.

This sequence joins TRBV4-2 and TRBJ2-4; no clear D. CDR3 length: 14 residues. V dropped 1 base and J dropped 5 bases, with 9 bases sitting between them. From germline, CDR1 is LGHNA and CDR2 YNFKEQ. The CDR3 DNA reads as TGTGCCAGCAGCCAAGGTGTGGATGAAAACATTCAGTACTTC. The encoded protein is CASSQGVDENIQYF.

This chain uses TRBV25-1 with TRBJ2-6; 8 positions agree with TRBD2. V was pared by 3 bases and J by 0 bases, with 7 bases of the junction left unmatched. Looked up from germline, CDR1 is MGHDK and CDR2 is SYGVNS. The CDR3 contains 18 residues. The CDR3 DNA follows: TGTGCCAGCAGTGACCTCGGGAGGGAAGCCTCTGGGGCCAACGTCCTGACTTTC. Amino acid sequence: CASSDLGREASGANVLTF.

In this sample, this clone turned up once. V gene TRBV5-5 combines with J gene TRBJ2-1; D is undetermined. Germline loops: CDR1 SGHKS, CDR2 YYEKEE (reference sequence). This CDR3 comprises 12 residues. Trimming removed 5 bases from V and 5 bases from J, with 8 bases in between. This CDR3 is CASRSGHNEQFF. CDR3 nucleotides: TGTGCCAGCAGGTCCGGCCACAATGAGCAGTTCTTC.

This chain uses TRBV5-4 with TRBJ1-2; perhaps TRBD1 as D (6 bases). The germline CDR1 and CDR2 sequences are SGHNT and YYREEE (reference sequence). Trimming removed 2 bases from V and 0 bases from J, with 8 bases in between. The CDR3 extends over 14 amino acids. DNA for the CDR3: TGTGCCAGCAGCTTACAGGGTACTAACTATGGCTACACCTTC. Residues: CASSLQGTNYGYTF.

The chain has TRBV6-1 and TRBJ2-1; D gene ambiguous. The CDR3 spans 12 residues. Germline CDR1 is MNHNS and CDR2 is SASEGT. The germline V and J ends were trimmed by 6 bases and 5 bases, with 8 bases remaining between them. In DNA, the CDR3 is TGTGCCAGCAGGCCCAAAAACAATGAGCAGTTCTTC. It codes for CASRPKNNEQFF.

The chain links TRBV19 to TRBJ2-4, with 7 positions matching TRBD1. Germline V gene lookup returns CDR1 LNHDA and CDR2 SQIVND (reference sequence). The CDR3 length is 14 residues. Trimming took 5 bases from V and 8 from J; bases not matched to a gene: 9. The CDR3 is CASSEITGVDIQYF. The CDR3 coding sequence is TGTGCCAGTAGTGAGATAACAGGGGTGGACATTCAGTACTTC.

This rearrangement joins TRBV19 to TRBJ2-6; D perhaps matches TRBD1 (6 bases). Germline loops: CDR1 LNHDA, CDR2 SQIVND (reference sequence). The CDR3 covers 17 residues. The V gene lost 11 bases and the J gene lost 0 bases, with 20 bases spanning the gap. CDR3 bases: TGTGCCCCAGGGGAACCTATACCTAGCTCTGGGGCCAACGTCCTGACTTTC. Translated, it gives CAPGEPIPSSGANVLTF. The complete variable domain, with remaining parts taken from reference TRBV19 and TRBJ2-6, reads DGGITQSPKYLFRKEGQNVTLSCEQNLNHDAMYWYRQDPGQGLRLIYYSQIVNDFQKGDIAEGYSVSREKKESFPLTVTSAQKNPTAFYLCAPGEPIPSSGANVLTFGAGSRLTVL.

This chain uses TRBV28 with TRBJ2-3; maybe TRBD1 (6 bases). V lost 1 base, J lost 1 base, and 9 bases lay in between. Germline CDR1 and CDR2: MDHEN and SYDVKM. The CDR3 is made up of 15 amino acids. In nucleotides, the CDR3 is TGTGCCAGCAGTTTATCAGGGGATGGCACAGATACGCAGTATTTT. Translated, it gives CASSLSGDGTDTQYF.

The V gene is TRBV14, the J gene TRBJ2-2; D unclear. Germline loops: CDR1 SGHDN, CDR2 FVKESK. V was clipped by 4 bases and J by 4 bases, with 10 bases between them. This CDR3 comprises 14 residues. Here the CDR3 DNA reads TGTGCCAGCAGCCCCCTGACCCTCACCGGGGAGCTGTTTTTT. It specifies CASSPLTLTGELFF.

This clone occurred once. This sequence joins TRBV6-5 and TRBJ2-3; 7 bases are shared with TRBD1. The trim removed 8 bases at V and 2 bases at J, leaving 4 bases unmatched. The V gene's germline CDR1 is MNHEY and CDR2 SVGAGI. The CDR3 has 13 amino acids. This chain's CDR3 is CASGDRPTDTQYF. In DNA, the CDR3 is TGTGCCAGCGGGGACAGACCCACAGATACGCAGTATTTT.

This clone was recorded only once. The rearrangement links TRBV11-3 to TRBJ2-7; D assignment may be TRBD1 or TRBD2 (6 bases each). Trimming took off 5 bases at V and 2 bases at J, with 13 bases between the two ends. This CDR3 has 14 amino acids. In germline, CDR1 is SGHNT, CDR2 YENEEA. CDR3 nucleotides: TGTGCCAGCAGCCCGGGGGACATTACCTACGAGCAGTACTTC. Translated: CASSPGDITYEQYF.

The CDR3 sequence is CASSQDLEPGQSEAFF. CDR3 DNA sequence: TGTGCCAGCAGCCAAGATCTTGAGCCGGGACAGAGTGAAGCTTTCTTT. The chain uses TRBV4-2 and TRBJ1-1; the match to TRBD1 covers 7 bases. V gave up 0 bases and J gave up 7 bases; unmatched junction bases: 11. The CDR3 spans 16 residues. Germline V lookup: CDR1 LGHNA, CDR2 YNFKEQ.

This clone was seen just once. The rearrangement links TRBV4-2 to TRBJ2-7; no firm D call. Germline V lookup: CDR1 LGHNA, CDR2 YNFKEQ. This CDR3 is built from 14 residues. With 0 bases removed from V and 3 bases from J, the gap between germline ends came to 9 bases. CDR3 amino acids: CASSQEAQIYEQYF. CDR3 sequence (DNA): TGTGCCAGCAGCCAAGAGGCCCAGATCTACGAGCAGTACTTC.

This chain uses TRBV15 with TRBJ1-1, with 8 bases that match TRBD1. CDR3 length: 15 residues. With 2 bases clipped from V and 1 base from J, the junction kept 3 bases outside the gene matches. Germline CDR1 reads LNHNV; CDR2 reads YYDKDF (reference sequence). Here the CDR3 reads CATSRPGTGNTEAFF. The CDR3 DNA sequence: TGTGCCACCAGCAGACCCGGGACAGGGAACACTGAAGCTTTCTTT.

The V and J genes are TRBV27 and TRBJ2-3; 12 bases are shared with TRBD2. Germline V gives CDR1 MNHEY, CDR2 SMNVEV (reference sequence). Trimming took 5 bases from V and 3 from J; bases not matched to a gene: 18. This CDR3 region has 20 residues. CDR3 bases: TGTGCCAGCAGTCCGCTAGCGGGAGGGACGAGGGCCCTCGATACAGATACGCAGTATTTT. This translates into CASSPLAGGTRALDTDTQYF.

A single count supports this clone. The chain recombines TRBV19 with TRBJ1-1; D uncertain. From germline, CDR1 is LNHDA and CDR2 SQIVND (reference sequence). This CDR3 has 14 amino acids. Trimming stripped 7 bases from V and 4 bases from J, with 16 bases between. The CDR3 is CASIPSSRRTEAFF. The CDR3 coding sequence is TGTGCCAGTATCCCCTCGAGCAGGCGCACTGAAGCTTTCTTT.

This sequence joins TRBV7-2 and TRBJ2-6, with D possibly being TRBD1 or TRBD2 (6 bases each). Germline CDR1 is SGHTA and CDR2 is FQGNSA. V shed 5 bases and J shed 5 bases, with 16 bases lying between them. This CDR3 contains 16 residues. Written as DNA, the CDR3 is TGTGCCAGCAGCGACAAAAAGGGGGGATGGGCCAACGTCCTGACTTTC. The encoded protein is CASSDKKGGWANVLTF.

The chain employs TRBV15 and TRBJ1-5; D remains unclear. The CDR3 extends over 17 amino acids. Trimming removed 5 bases at V and 0 bases at J, with 17 bases between. Germline V lookup: CDR1 LNHNV, CDR2 YYDKDF (reference sequence). Here the CDR3 reads CATSRIFDSNSNQPQHF. As DNA, the CDR3 is TGTGCCACCAGCCGAATCTTCGACTCGAATAGCAATCAGCCCCAGCATTTT.

V is TRBV7-6 and J is TRBJ2-7; no clear D. Germline CDR1 reads SGHVS; CDR2 reads FNYEAQ. V was pared by 1 base and J by 6 bases, with 7 bases between. This CDR3 is built from 12 residues. Written as DNA, the CDR3 is TGTGCCAGCAGCTTAGAAATGGTCGAGCAGTACTTC. Protein sequence: CASSLEMVEQYF.

This sequence joins TRBV5-6 and TRBJ1-2, with D unclear. Trimming left V 6 bases short and J 8 bases short, with 14 bases between. The length of the CDR3 is 12 residues. Germline CDR1 reads SGHDT; CDR2 reads YYEEEE. The CDR3 sequence: CASTLMSGGYTF. The CDR3 nucleotides are TGTGCCAGCACCCTCATGTCCGGGGGCTACACCTTC.

The rearrangement uses TRBV28 and TRBJ1-6, with a weak D call TRBD1 (6 bases). Trimming stripped 9 bases from V and 1 base from J, with 16 bases between. There are 16 residues in the CDR3. The germline V gene has CDR1 MDHEN and CDR2 SYDVKM. Here the CDR3 reads CASGVTGLSYNSPLHF. CDR3 DNA sequence: TGTGCCAGTGGGGTAACAGGGTTATCCTATAATTCACCCCTCCACTTT.

In DNA form, the CDR3 reads TGTGCCAGCAGCTTAGGGGACAGGGGTGAAAAACTGTTTTTT. This gives the protein CASSLGDRGEKLFF. V gene TRBV11-2 combines with J gene TRBJ1-4, with TRBD1 matching over 10 bases. CDR1 is SGHAT and CDR2 is FQNNGV in the germline V gene. J was trimmed by 7 bases and V by 1 base; bases with no gene match: 0. The CDR3 contains 14 residues.